This T cell receptor (beta chain) derives from a study of CD8 T cells in Susac syndrome. Sequencing of TCR beta was undertaken in CD8+ and CD4+ T cells derived from blood. CDR1 MGHRA and CDR2 YSYEKL come from the germline V gene. Trimming cost V 3 bases and J 5 bases, with 13 bases left between them. The length of the CDR3 is 14 residues. RNA, at about 0.45 to 1 ug, was reverse transcribed with random hexamers. The amplification used immunoSEQ multiplex PCR on TCR beta CDR3; it spanned 54 Vbeta and 13 Jbeta. TCRdb re-analysed the immunoSEQ multiplex PCR reads in MiXCR, keeping a single row per CDR3 protein. Of 150,000 to 160,000 distinct CDR3 sequences listed, around 95% were seen once; the top ten hold about 0.15%.

V gene TRBV4-1 combines with J gene TRBJ2-5; no firm D call. The sequenced material came from CD8+ T cells from PBMCs. This TCR derives from a human donor with multiple sclerosis. The CDR3 region is CASSQPDAWETQYF. CDR3 coding DNA: TGCGCCAGCAGCCAGCCAGATGCGTGGGAGACCCAGTACTTC.